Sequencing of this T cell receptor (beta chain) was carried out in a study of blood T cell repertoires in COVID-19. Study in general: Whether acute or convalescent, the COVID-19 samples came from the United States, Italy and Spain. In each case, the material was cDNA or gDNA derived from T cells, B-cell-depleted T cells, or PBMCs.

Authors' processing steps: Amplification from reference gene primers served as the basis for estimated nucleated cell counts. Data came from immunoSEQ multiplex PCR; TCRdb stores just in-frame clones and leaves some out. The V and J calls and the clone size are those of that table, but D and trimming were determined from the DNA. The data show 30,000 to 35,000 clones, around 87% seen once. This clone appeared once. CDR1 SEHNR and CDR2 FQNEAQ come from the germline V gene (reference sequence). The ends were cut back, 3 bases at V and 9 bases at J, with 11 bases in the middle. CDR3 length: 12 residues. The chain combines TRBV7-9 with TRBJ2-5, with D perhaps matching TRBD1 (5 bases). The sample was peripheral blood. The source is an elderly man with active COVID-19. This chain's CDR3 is CASSFPQGAQYF. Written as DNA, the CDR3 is TGTGCCAGCAGCTTTCCCCAAGGGGCCCAGTACTTC.